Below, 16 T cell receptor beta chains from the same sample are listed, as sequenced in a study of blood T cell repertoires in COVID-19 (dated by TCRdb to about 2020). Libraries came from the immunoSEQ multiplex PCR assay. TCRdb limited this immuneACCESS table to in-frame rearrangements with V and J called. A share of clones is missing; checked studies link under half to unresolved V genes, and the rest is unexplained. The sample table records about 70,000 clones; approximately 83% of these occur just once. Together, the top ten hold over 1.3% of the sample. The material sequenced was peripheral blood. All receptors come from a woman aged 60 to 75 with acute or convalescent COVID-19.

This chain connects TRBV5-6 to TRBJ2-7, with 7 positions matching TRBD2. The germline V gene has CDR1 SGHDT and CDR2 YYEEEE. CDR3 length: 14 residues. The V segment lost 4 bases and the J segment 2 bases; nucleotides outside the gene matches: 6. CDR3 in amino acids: CASSKRDGTYEQYF. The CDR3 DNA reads TGTGCCAGCAGCAAGCGGGACGGTACCTACGAGCAGTACTTC.

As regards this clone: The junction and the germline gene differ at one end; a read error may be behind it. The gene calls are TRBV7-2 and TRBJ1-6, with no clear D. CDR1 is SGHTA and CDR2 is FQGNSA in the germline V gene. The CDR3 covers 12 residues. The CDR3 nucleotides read TGTGCCAGCAGCTTAGGGGTGGGCGCCCAAGACTTT. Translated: CASSLGVGAQDF.

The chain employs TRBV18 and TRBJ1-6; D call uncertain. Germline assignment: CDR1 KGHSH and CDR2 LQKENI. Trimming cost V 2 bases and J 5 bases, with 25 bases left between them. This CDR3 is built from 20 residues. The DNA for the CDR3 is TGTGCCAGCTCACCAATTTTGGGGAAAACAATGAGCGGTAATAATTCACCCCTCCACTTT. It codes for CASSPILGKTMSGNNSPLHF. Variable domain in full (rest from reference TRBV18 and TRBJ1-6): NAGVMQNPRHLVRRRGQEARLRCSPMKGHSHVYWYRQLPEEGLKFMVYLQKENIIDESGMPKERFSAEFPKEGPSILRIQQVVRGDSAAYFCASSPILGKTMSGNNSPLHFGNGTRLTVT.

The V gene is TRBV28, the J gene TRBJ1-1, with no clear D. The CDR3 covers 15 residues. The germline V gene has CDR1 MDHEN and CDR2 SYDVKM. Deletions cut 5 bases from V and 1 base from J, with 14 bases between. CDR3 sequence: CASSPLTGKNTEAFF. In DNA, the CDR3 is TGTGCCAGCAGTCCCCTCACGGGGAAGAACACTGAAGCTTTCTTT.

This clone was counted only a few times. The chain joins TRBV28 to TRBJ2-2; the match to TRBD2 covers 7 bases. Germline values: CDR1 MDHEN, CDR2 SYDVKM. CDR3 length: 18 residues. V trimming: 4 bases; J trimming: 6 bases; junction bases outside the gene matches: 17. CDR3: CASSSRKMTSYIAGELFF. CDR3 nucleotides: TGTGCCAGCAGTTCTCGAAAAATGACTAGCTATATAGCCGGGGAGCTGTTTTTT.

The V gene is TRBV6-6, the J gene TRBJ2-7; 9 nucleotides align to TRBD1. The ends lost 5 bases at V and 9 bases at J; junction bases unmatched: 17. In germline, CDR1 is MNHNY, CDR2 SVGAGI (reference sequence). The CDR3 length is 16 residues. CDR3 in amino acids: CASSITGQGKASVQYF. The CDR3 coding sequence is TGTGCCAGCAGTATAACAGGACAGGGGAAGGCTTCGGTGCAGTACTTC.

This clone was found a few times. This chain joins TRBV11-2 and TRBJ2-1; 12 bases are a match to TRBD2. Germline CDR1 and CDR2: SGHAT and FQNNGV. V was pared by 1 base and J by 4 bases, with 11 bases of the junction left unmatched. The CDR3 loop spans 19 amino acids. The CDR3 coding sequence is TGTGCCAGCAGCTTAGTGCCCGGGCTAGCGGGAGGGCAGTACAATGAGCAGTTCTTC. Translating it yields CASSLVPGLAGGQYNEQFF. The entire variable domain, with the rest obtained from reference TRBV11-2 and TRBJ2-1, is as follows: EAGVAQSPRYKIIEKRQSVAFWCNPISGHATLYWYQQILGQGPKLLIQFQNNGVVDDSQLPKDRFSAERLKGVDSTLKIQPAKLEDSAVYLCASSLVPGLAGGQYNEQFFGPGTRLTVL.

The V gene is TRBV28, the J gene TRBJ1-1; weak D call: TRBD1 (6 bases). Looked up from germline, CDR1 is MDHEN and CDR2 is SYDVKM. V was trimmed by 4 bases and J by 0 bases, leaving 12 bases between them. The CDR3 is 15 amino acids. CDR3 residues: CASSYQDRMNTEAFF. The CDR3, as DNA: TGTGCCAGCAGTTACCAGGACAGAATGAACACTGAAGCTTTCTTT.

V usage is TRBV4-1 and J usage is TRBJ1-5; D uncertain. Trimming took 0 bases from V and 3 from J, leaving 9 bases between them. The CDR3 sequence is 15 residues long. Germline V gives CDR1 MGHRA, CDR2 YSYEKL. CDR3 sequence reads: CASSQEPSPNQPQHF. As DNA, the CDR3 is TGCGCCAGCAGCCAAGAACCGAGTCCCAATCAGCCCCAGCATTTT.

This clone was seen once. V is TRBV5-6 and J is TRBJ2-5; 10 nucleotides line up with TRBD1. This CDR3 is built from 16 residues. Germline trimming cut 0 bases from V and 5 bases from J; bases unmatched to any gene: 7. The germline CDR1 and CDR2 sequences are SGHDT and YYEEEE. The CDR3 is CASSLDGTGVRETQYF. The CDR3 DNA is TGTGCCAGCAGCTTGGACGGGACAGGGGTAAGGGAGACCCAGTACTTC.

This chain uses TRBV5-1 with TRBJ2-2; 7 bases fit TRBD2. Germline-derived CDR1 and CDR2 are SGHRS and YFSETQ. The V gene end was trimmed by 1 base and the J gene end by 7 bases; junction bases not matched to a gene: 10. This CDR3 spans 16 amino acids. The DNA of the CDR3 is TGCGCCAGCAGCTTGTTTGCGGGGGATGGTGGCGGGGAGCTGTTTTTT. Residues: CASSLFAGDGGGELFF.

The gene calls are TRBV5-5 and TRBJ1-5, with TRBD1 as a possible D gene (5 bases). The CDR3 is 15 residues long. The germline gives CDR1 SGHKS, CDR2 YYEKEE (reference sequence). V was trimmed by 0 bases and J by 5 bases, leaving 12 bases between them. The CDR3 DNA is TGTGCCAGCAGCTTGGAGTCAGGGTTACATCAGCCCCAGCATTTT. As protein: CASSLESGLHQPQHF.

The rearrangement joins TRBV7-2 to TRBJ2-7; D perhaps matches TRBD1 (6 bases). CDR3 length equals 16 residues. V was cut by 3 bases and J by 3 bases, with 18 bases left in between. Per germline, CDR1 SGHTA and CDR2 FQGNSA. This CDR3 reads CASSFRTAPNNYEQYF. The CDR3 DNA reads TGTGCCAGCAGCTTCCGGACAGCCCCGAATAACTACGAGCAGTACTTC.

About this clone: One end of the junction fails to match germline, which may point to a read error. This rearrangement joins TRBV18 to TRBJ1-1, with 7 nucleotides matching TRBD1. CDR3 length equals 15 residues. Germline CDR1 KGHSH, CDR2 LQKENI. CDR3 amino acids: CASSPQGELKTEAFF. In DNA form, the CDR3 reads TGTGCCAGCTCACCGCAGGGGGAGTTGAAAACTGAAGCTTTCTTT.

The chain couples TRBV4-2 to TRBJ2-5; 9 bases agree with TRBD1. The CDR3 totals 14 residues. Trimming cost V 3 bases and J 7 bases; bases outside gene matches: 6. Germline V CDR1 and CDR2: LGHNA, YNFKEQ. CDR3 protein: CASSHDRGLATQYF. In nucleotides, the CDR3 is TGTGCCAGCAGCCATGACAGGGGGTTGGCGACCCAGTACTTC.

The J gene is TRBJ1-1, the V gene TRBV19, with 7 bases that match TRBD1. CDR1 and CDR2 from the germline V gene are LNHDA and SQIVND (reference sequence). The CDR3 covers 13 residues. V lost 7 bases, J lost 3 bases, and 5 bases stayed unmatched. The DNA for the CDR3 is TGTGCCAGTAAAGACAGGGCGGACACTGAAGCTTTCTTT. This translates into CASKDRADTEAFF.